This TCR beta chain stems from a study of cytomegalovirus exposure and HLA in healthy donors. Notes on the study in general: Some 17,000 TCR beta sequences were associated with HLA alleles at 0.05 false discovery rate in a later analysis. In a later analysis, CMV-associated beta chains were mostly HLA-associated, it appeared. Fewer N-insertions (relative to the roughly 730-donor mean) were reportedly seen in an Asian-associated ancestry cluster in a later analysis. There were fewer than 200 TCR beta chains listed as cytomegalovirus-associated.

Amplification used 60 Vbeta primers and 13 Jbeta primers. Clones were sequenced by immunoSEQ multiplex PCR, and TCRdb holds only the in-frame ones, with some missing. The sample consists of 100,000 to 150,000 clones, over 70% of them appearing once. The V gene's germline CDR1 is SQVTM and CDR2 ANQGSEA. V shed 6 bases and J 7 bases; nucleotides not matched to a gene: 11. The length of the CDR3 is 13 residues. A remark on this clone: Its specificity is unknown.

Specimen: PBMCs. This receptor was obtained from a woman aged 18-35 years in good health and CMV-seronegative. J is TRBJ2-7 and V is TRBV29-1; TRBD1 aligns across 8 bases. CDR3 coding DNA: TGCAGCGTCTTGGACAGGGTAGCAAGGGAGCAGTACTTC. Translated, it gives CSVLDRVAREQYF.